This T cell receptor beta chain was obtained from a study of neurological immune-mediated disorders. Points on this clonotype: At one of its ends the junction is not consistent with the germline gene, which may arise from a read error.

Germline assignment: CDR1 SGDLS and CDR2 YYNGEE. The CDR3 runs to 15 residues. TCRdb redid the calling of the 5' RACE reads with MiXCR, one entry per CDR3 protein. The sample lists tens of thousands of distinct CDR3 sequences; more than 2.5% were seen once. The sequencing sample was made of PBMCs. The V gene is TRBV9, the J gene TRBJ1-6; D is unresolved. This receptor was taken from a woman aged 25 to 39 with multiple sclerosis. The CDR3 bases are TGTGCCAGCAGCGTAGTCGACGGAAATAATTCACCCCTCAACTTT. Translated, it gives CASSVVDGNNSPLNF. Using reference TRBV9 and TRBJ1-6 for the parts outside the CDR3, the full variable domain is DSGVTQTPKHLITATGQRVTLRCSPRSGDLSVYWYQQSLDQGLQFLIQYYNGEERAKGNILERFSAQQFPDLHSELNLSSLELGDSALYFCASSVVDGNNSPLNFGNGTRLTVT.